These 17 T cell receptor beta chains were all obtained from the same sample, sequenced in a study of T cells in Graves' hyperthyroidism and ophthalmopathy. What was amplified from RNA transcripts were TCR beta CDR3 regions. The study used the HTBI primer set for a first-round RT-PCR of the TCR CDR3. A single record per CDR3 protein comes from TCRdb applying MiXCR to the multiplex PCR reads. This sample has hundreds of thousands of distinct CDR3 sequences, with about 16% found just once. The source material was blood. The receptors derive from a woman under 40 with Graves' hyperthyroidism.

This clonotype was detected a few times. This chain links TRBV7-9 with TRBJ2-6; 10 nucleotides align to TRBD1. Germline-derived CDR1 and CDR2 are SEHNR and FQNEAQ (reference sequence). The J segment lost 2 bases and the V segment lost 5 bases, leaving 9 bases of the junction unmatched. The CDR3 sequence is 18 residues long. The CDR3 DNA reads TGTGCCAGCAGCCCACCCTCGGGACAGGGGACTGGGGCCAACGTCCTGACTTTC. This codes for CASSPPSGQGTGANVLTF.

This clonotype was observed a handful of times. The gene calls are TRBV7-9 and TRBJ1-6; 7 positions match TRBD1. The junction had 9 bases not matched to a gene; V was cut back by 5 bases and J by 5 bases. CDR1 is SEHNR, CDR2 FQNEAQ, per germline (reference sequence). This CDR3 region has 16 residues. The CDR3 sequence is CASSPPGQPNNSPLHF. The CDR3 DNA reads TGTGCCAGCAGCCCCCCGGGACAGCCCAATAATTCACCCCTCCACTTT.

This clonotype was seen only a few times. The chain employs TRBV27 and TRBJ1-5; TRBD1 might be the D (6 bases). CDR3 length: 14 amino acids. Trimming removed 6 bases from V and 9 bases from J, with 18 bases in between. Germline values: CDR1 MNHEY, CDR2 SMNVEV (reference sequence). This chain's CDR3 is CASRKDRLGVPQHF. The CDR3, as DNA: TGTGCCAGCAGGAAGGACAGACTTGGCGTGCCCCAGCATTTT.

This clonotype was recorded a few times. The rearrangement uses TRBV6-1 and TRBJ1-1, with D uncertain. The CDR3 loop spans 11 amino acids. The germline V gene has CDR1 MNHNS and CDR2 SASEGT. Trimming pared 8 bases from V and 4 bases from J, leaving 8 bases between. The CDR3, as DNA: TGTGCCAGCGCAACGTTCACTGAAGCTTTCTTT. Residues: CASATFTEAFF.

This clonotype was seen more than once but under ten times. The chain has TRBV29-1 and TRBJ2-2; D could derive from TRBD1 or TRBD2 (6 bases each). The CDR3 is made up of 14 amino acids. Between the trimmed V and J ends, which lost 4 bases and 5 bases, there was a span of 14 bases. The germline gives CDR1 SQVTM, CDR2 ANQGSEA. The CDR3 loop is CSVGGASVTGELFF. The CDR3 nucleotides are TGCAGCGTTGGGGGGGCTTCGGTAACCGGGGAGCTGTTTTTT.

The CDR3 DNA reads TGCAGTGCTAGAGATAAAACTTCCTGGGGCCAAAAGTTCTTC. This translates into CSARDKTSWGQKFF. The rearrangement links TRBV20-1 to TRBJ2-1; a possible D gene is TRBD1 (5 bases). The CDR3 is 14 residues long. Trimming shortened V by 0 bases and J by 14 bases, and 20 bases separated the two germline ends. Germline-derived CDR1 and CDR2 are DFQATT and SNEGSKA (reference sequence).

Of note for this clonotype: The junction departs from germline at one end; a sequencing error may be responsible. This chain connects TRBV19 to TRBJ2-5; the D is unclear. The CDR3 loop spans 13 amino acids. The germline CDR1 and CDR2 sequences are LNHDA and SQIVND (reference sequence). The CDR3 here is CASSSRREEAQYF. The CDR3 region has the DNA TGTGCCAGTAGTAGCCGCAGAGAAGAGGCCCAGTACTTC. Based on the CDR3 plus reference TRBV19 and TRBJ2-5, the full variable domain is DGGITQSPKYLFRKEGQNVTLSCEQNLNHDAMYWYRQDPGQGLRLIYYSQIVNDFQKGDIAEGYSVSREKKESFPLTVTSAQKNPTAFYLCASSSRREEAQYFGPGTRLLVL.

This clonotype came up many times. J is TRBJ2-3 and V is TRBV28; D is unclear. V lost 6 bases and J lost 5, with 15 bases in between. The CDR3 is 14 amino acids. The germline V gene encodes CDR1 MDHEN and CDR2 SYDVKM. CDR3 in DNA: TGTGCCAGCAGGGAGACACACAGTGGAGATACGCAGTATTTT. It encodes CASRETHSGDTQYF. Filled out from reference TRBV28 and TRBJ2-3, the complete variable domain reads DVKVTQSSRYLVKRTGEKVFLECVQDMDHENMFWYRQDPGLGLRLIYFSYDVKMKEKGDIPEGYSVSREKKERFSLILESASTNQTSMYLCASRETHSGDTQYFGPGTRLTVL.

In this sample, this clonotype turned up many times. The CDR3 reads CSARPGGRAGEQYF. The CDR3 region has the DNA TGCAGTGCTAGGCCGGGCGGGAGGGCCGGCGAGCAGTACTTC. The V and J genes are TRBV20-1 and TRBJ2-7; 9 bases line up with TRBD2. The CDR3 loop spans 14 amino acids. Germline assignment: CDR1 DFQATT and CDR2 SNEGSKA (reference sequence). V was pared by 3 bases and J by 6 bases, with 9 bases of the junction left unmatched.

V and J are TRBV5-1 and TRBJ2-3, with D perhaps TRBD2 (6 bases). Germline CDR1 and CDR2: SGHRS and YFSETQ. The V gene lost 0 bases and the J gene lost 5 bases, with 7 bases spanning the gap. The CDR3 sequence is 13 residues long. The CDR3 protein is CASSLAGEDTQYF. The CDR3 DNA reads TGCGCCAGCAGCTTGGCGGGAGAAGATACGCAGTATTTT.

This clonotype was detected only once. A much bigger clone sits one base away, suggesting this may be a read error. The CDR3 sequence: CASSLFGTSGYNEQFF. CDR3 nucleotides: TGTGCCAGCAGCTTGTTCGGGACTAGCGGGTACAATGAGCAGTTCTTC. V gene TRBV5-6 combines with J gene TRBJ2-1; TRBD2 matches 12 bases. Per the germline V gene, CDR1 is SGHDT and CDR2 is YYEEEE. J was trimmed by 4 bases and V by 1 base; bases with no gene match: 3. The CDR3 spans 16 residues.

This chain uses TRBV9 with TRBJ2-6; D ambiguous. The CDR3 has 18 amino acids. V shed 3 bases and J shed 0 bases, with 16 bases lying between them. CDR1 and CDR2 (germline): SGDLS, YYNGEE. Here the CDR3 reads CASSDLGPSSSGANVLTF. CDR3 DNA: TGTGCCAGCAGCGACCTTGGTCCCTCGAGCTCTGGGGCCAACGTCCTGACTTTC.

This clonotype was recorded a few times. The genes are TRBV12-3 or TRBV12-4 and TRBJ1-3; TRBD1 matches at 10 bases. Trimming at V came to 7 bases and at J to 3 bases, leaving 3 bases not matched to a gene. This CDR3 is built from 14 residues. The CDR3 spells CASMGQGIGNTIYF. The CDR3 region has the DNA TGTGCCAGCATGGGACAGGGGATTGGAAACACCATATATTTT.

The chain carries TRBV19 and TRBJ1-1; D perhaps matches TRBD1 (5 bases). This CDR3 spans 15 amino acids. Trimming shortened V by 4 bases and J by 6 bases, and 18 bases separated the two germline ends. The germline V gene encodes CDR1 LNHDA and CDR2 SQIVND (reference sequence). CDR3 sequence: CASSNNQRGGAEAFF. The DNA of the CDR3 is TGTGCCAGTAGTAATAATCAGCGGGGCGGGGCTGAAGCTTTCTTT.

The CDR3 loop reads CASSDPGNSYNEQFF. CDR3 nucleotide sequence: TGTGCCAGCAGTGATCCCGGGAACTCCTACAATGAGCAGTTCTTC. The chain joins TRBV25-1 to TRBJ2-1; possible D gene TRBD2, 5 bases. The CDR3 is 15 amino acids. V lost 3 bases and J 0 bases, leaving 9 bases between the germline ends. Per the germline V gene, CDR1 is MGHDK and CDR2 is SYGVNS. Combining the CDR3 with reference TRBV25-1 and TRBJ2-1 gives the whole variable domain EADIYQTPRYLVIGTGKKITLECSQTMGHDKMYWYQQDPGMELHLIHYSYGVNSTEKGDLSSESTVSRIRTEHFPLTLESARPSHTSQYLCASSDPGNSYNEQFFGPGTRLTVL.

This clonotype was counted at least ten times. This chain connects TRBV18 to TRBJ1-1; no firm D call. Trimming cost V 8 bases and J 1 base, with 11 bases left between them. Germline V gene data show CDR1 as KGHSH and CDR2 as LQKENI. The CDR3 runs 13 residues. The CDR3 DNA follows: TGTGCCAGCCGAGGGTCCGAGAACACTGAAGCTTTCTTT. This encodes CASRGSENTEAFF.

This chain uses TRBV20-1 with TRBJ2-1, with D maybe TRBD2 (7 bases). Germline V gene sequence: CDR1 DFQATT, CDR2 SNEGSKA (reference sequence). Between the trimmed V and J ends, which lost 0 bases and 3 bases, there was a span of 12 bases. The length of the CDR3 is 15 residues. The CDR3 DNA follows: TGCAGTGCTAGAGATAGGGGGAGGGACTACAATGAGCAGTTCTTC. It translates to CSARDRGRDYNEQFF.